This is a list of T cell receptor beta chains from one sample in a study of identical twins. TCRdb recomputed calls from the 5' RACE reads with MiXCR, one row per CDR3 protein. The sample records 250,000 to 350,000 distinct CDR3 sequences, less than 9% being singletons. A further study also used this sample, focusing on yellow fever vaccine responses in identical twins.

Specimen: memory (CD45RO+) T cells sorted from blood. These receptor sequences come from a woman between 18 and 29 years old in good health. CDR3s include the opening cysteine and the closing phenylalanine or tryptophan. D genes are given only for firm matches. A row's size may be missing; if present it is once, few, many or a size class.

j_call v_call d_call clone_size cdr3_nt cdr3_aa
TRBJ2-3 TRBV6-2/TRBV6-3 TRBD2 NA TGTGCCAGCAGTTACACAAAGACTAGCGGGGGACCCACAGATACGCAGTATTTT CASSYTKTSGGPTDTQYF
TRBJ2-1 TRBV15 TRBD2 many TGTGCCACCAGCAGAGACGGGAGGGATGAGCAGTTCTTC CATSRDGRDEQFF
TRBJ1-2 TRBV28 TRBD1 many TGTGCCAGCAGTTCCCCCTCCAGGGACAGTGTCGGAAACGGCTACACCTTC CASSSPSRDSVGNGYTF
TRBJ2-7 TRBV7-3 NA few TGTGCCACTACCTCGGTTCGGGAAAGGAACGAGCAGTACTTC CATTSVRERNEQYF
TRBJ2-5 TRBV7-6 NA few TGTGCCAGCAGCTTAGGTTCCGGGACAACCGGCCGGGCCCAGTACTTC CASSLGSGTTGRAQYF
TRBJ1-5 TRBV28 NA many TGTGCCAGCAGTACAACAAGCGTGGAGGTTTATAGCAATCAGCCCCAGCATTTT CASSTTSVEVYSNQPQHF
TRBJ1-4 TRBV20-1 NA many TGCAGTGCTAGAGCGGGGGCTGAAAAACTGTTTTTT CSARAGAEKLFF
TRBJ2-2 TRBV12-3/TRBV12-4 NA many TGTGCCAGCAGTCCTACGCGGAGCACCGGGGAGCTGTTTTTT CASSPTRSTGELFF
TRBJ2-2 TRBV11-2 TRBD2 NA TGTGCCAGCAGCTCTACTCTAGCGGGGGCTGGCACCGGGGAGCTGTTTTTT CASSSTLAGAGTGELFF
TRBJ2-7 TRBV9 NA NA TGTGCCAGCAGCGTAGATGCCGGGACGACGTTCTACGAGCAGTACTTC CASSVDAGTTFYEQYF
TRBJ1-2 TRBV12-3/TRBV12-4 NA NA TGTGCCAGCAGTTCTTTCCTCCGGGGTGGCTACACCTTC CASSSFLRGGYTF
TRBJ1-5 TRBV10-3 NA NA TGTGCCATCAGTCCGGCCGGGGGGAATAGCAATCAGCCCCAGCATTTT CAISPAGGNSNQPQHF
TRBJ2-1 TRBV7-8 TRBD2 once TGTGCCAGCAGCCCGCGTTTAGCGGGGGTGAATGAGCAGTTCTTC CASSPRLAGVNEQFF
TRBJ2-7 TRBV7-8 TRBD1 many TGTGCCAGCAGCTACCCTTACAGGGGTTCCTACGAGCAGTACTTC CASSYPYRGSYEQYF
TRBJ2-3 TRBV2 NA NA TGTGCCAGCAGTGAATCTCTGACAGATACAGATACGCAGTATTTT CASSESLTDTDTQYF
TRBJ2-7 TRBV7-8 TRBD1 few TGTGCCAGCAGTCCGACAGGGAACTCCTACGAGCAGTACTTC CASSPTGNSYEQYF
TRBJ1-6 TRBV28 NA NA TGTGCCAGCAGGCCGGACTCCTTAGGATCACCCCTCCACTTT CASRPDSLGSPLHF
TRBJ2-3 TRBV2 TRBD1 few TGTGCCAGCCTTCGGGACAGTCGGAGAGATACGCAGTATTTT CASLRDSRRDTQYF
TRBJ2-2 TRBV12-3/TRBV12-4 NA many TGTGCCAGCAGTTTAGGGGGCGCGGACACCGGGGAGCTGTTTTTT CASSLGGADTGELFF
TRBJ2-7 TRBV5-6 TRBD1 few TGTGCCAGCAGCTCGGGACAGGGGACAGGATGGGTTTACGAGCAGTACTTC CASSSGQGTGWVYEQYF
TRBJ2-1 TRBV18 NA many TGTGCCAGCTCCCCTACTAGGGACAATGAGCAGTTCTTC CASSPTRDNEQFF
TRBJ1-2 TRBV6-1 NA few TGTGCCAGCAGTGGGCTCTCCCGGGGATATGGCTACACCTTC CASSGLSRGYGYTF
TRBJ2-1 TRBV7-8 NA many TGTGCCAGCAGCCCCCCCGGGGTCTACAATGAGCAGTTCTTC CASSPPGVYNEQFF